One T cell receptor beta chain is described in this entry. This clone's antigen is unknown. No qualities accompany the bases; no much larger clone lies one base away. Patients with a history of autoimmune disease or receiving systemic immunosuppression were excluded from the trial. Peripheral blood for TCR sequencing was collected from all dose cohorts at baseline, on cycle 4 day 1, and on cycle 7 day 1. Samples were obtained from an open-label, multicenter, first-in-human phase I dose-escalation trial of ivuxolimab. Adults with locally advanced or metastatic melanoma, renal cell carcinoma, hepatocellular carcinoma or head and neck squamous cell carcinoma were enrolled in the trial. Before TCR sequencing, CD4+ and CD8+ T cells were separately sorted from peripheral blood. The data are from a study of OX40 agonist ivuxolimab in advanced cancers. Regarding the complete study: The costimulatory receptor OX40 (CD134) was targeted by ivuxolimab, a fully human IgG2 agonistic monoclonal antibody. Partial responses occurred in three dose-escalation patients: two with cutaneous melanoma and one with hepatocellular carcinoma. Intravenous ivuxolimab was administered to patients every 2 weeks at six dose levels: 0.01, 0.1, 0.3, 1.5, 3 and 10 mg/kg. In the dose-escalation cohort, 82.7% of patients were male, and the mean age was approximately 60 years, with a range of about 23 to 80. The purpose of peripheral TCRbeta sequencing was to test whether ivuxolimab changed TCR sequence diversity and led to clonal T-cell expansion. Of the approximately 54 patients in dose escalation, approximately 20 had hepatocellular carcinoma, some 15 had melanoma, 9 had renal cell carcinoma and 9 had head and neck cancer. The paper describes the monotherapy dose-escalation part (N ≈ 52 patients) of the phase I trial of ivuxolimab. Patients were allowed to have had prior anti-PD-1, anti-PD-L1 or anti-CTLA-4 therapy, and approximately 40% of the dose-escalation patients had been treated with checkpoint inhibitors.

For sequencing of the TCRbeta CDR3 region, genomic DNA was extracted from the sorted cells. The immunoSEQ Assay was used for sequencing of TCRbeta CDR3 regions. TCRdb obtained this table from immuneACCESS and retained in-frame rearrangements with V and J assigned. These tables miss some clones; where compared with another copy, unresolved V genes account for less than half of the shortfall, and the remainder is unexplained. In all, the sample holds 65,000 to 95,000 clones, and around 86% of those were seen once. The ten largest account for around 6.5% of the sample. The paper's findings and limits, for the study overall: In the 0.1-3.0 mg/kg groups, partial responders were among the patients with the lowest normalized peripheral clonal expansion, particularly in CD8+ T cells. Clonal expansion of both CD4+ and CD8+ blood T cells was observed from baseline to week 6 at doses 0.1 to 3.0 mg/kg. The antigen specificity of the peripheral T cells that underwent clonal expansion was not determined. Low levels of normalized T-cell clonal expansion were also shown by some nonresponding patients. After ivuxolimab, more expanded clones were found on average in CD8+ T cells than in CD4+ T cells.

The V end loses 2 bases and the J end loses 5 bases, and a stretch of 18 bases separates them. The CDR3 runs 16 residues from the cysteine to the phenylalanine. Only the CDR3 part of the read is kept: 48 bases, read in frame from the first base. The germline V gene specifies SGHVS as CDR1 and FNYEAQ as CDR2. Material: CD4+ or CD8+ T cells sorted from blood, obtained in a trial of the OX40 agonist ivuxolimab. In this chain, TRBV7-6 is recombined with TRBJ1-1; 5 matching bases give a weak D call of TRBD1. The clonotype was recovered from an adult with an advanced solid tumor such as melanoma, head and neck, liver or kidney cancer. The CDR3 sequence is CASSLTSDTEGTEAFF. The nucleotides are TGTGCCAGCAGCTTAACCTCGGACACGGAGGGGACTGAAGCTTTCTTT.